The 29 T cell receptor beta chains listed next were all sequenced from one sample in a study of blood T cell repertoires in COVID-19. TCRdb keeps only in-frame clones here, not all; method: immunoSEQ multiplex PCR. The sample holds over 85,000 clones, around 90% seen once. Sample: peripheral blood. Source of these receptors: a man between 65 and 85 years old with acute or convalescent COVID-19.

The chain carries TRBV4-1 and TRBJ1-1; 7 bases are a match to TRBD1. V trimming: 3 bases; J trimming: 3 bases; junction bases outside the gene matches: 7. This CDR3 region has 15 residues. Germline V gene sequence: CDR1 MGHRA, CDR2 YSYEKL. The CDR3: CASSHADREDTEAFF. CDR3 DNA sequence: TGCGCCAGCAGCCACGCCGACAGGGAGGACACTGAAGCTTTCTTT.

The chain uses TRBV6-5 and TRBJ2-7; 8 nucleotides match TRBD1. This CDR3 contains 13 residues. Germline CDR1 is MNHEY and CDR2 is SVGAGI. The junction had 7 bases not matched to a gene; V was cut back by 6 bases and J by 6 bases. CDR3 sequence reads: CASRPTGASEQYV. In DNA, the CDR3 is TGTGCCAGCAGGCCGACAGGGGCTTCCGAGCAGTACGTC.

This rearrangement joins TRBV6-5 to TRBJ2-7; 11 bases fit TRBD1. The V and J ends lost 8 bases and 7 bases, in that order; junction bases with no gene match: 13. The CDR3 length is 15 residues. Per germline, CDR1 MNHEY and CDR2 SVGAGI. In nucleotides, the CDR3 is TGTGCCAGCCAACGGGGCGGACAGGGGGCTCGAGAGCAGTACGTC. Translated, it gives CASQRGGQGAREQYV.

The gene calls are TRBV12-5 and TRBJ1-3; a weak D match, TRBD1 (6 bases). This CDR3 has 12 amino acids. Germline loops: CDR1 LGHNT, CDR2 FRNRAP. V was clipped by 3 bases and J by 8 bases, with 8 bases between them. The CDR3 spells CASGFNRDTIYF. The CDR3 DNA reads as TGTGCTAGTGGTTTTAACAGGGACACCATATATTTT.

The J gene is TRBJ2-5, the V gene TRBV6-4, with D maybe TRBD2 (6 bases). Looked up from germline, CDR1 is MRHNA and CDR2 is SNTAGT. Trimming cost V 6 bases and J 7 bases, with 15 bases left between them. The CDR3 spans 13 residues. The CDR3 region has the DNA TGTGCCAGCAGCCCGACTAGATCAGGGACCCAGTACTTC. This translates into CASSPTRSGTQYF.

The CDR3 DNA sequence: TGTGCCAGTAGTATGGGTCCGGGAGCTAAAAACATTCAGTACTTC. Amino acid sequence: CASSMGPGAKNIQYF. The genes are TRBV19 and TRBJ2-4, with D perhaps matching TRBD2 (6 bases). The CDR3 has 15 residues. V was pared by 3 bases and J by 4 bases, with 13 bases between. Germline values: CDR1 LNHDA, CDR2 SQIVND (reference sequence).

This clone appeared a few times. The J gene is TRBJ1-1, the V gene TRBV19; the match to TRBD1 covers 8 bases. V shed 7 bases and J 4 bases; nucleotides not matched to a gene: 8. CDR3 size: 14 residues. Germline assignment: CDR1 LNHDA and CDR2 SQIVND (reference sequence). The CDR3 bases are TGTGCCAGTACCCCGACAGGGGATACCACTGAAGCTTTCTTT. It is translated as CASTPTGDTTEAFF.

This chain joins TRBV5-1 and TRBJ1-1; possibly TRBD1 for D (6 bases). From germline, CDR1 is SGHRS and CDR2 YFSETQ. V lost 0 bases, J lost 4 bases, and 22 bases lay in between. CDR3 size: 18 residues. The CDR3 bases are TGCGCCAGCAGCTTGGGACACAACTACAGGGAAGGCGTCACTGAAGCTTTCTTT. Protein: CASSLGHNYREGVTEAFF.

This chain joins TRBV19 and TRBJ1-2; D might be TRBD1 (6 bases). Germline V gene data show CDR1 as LNHDA and CDR2 as SQIVND (reference sequence). V lost 5 bases to trimming and J lost 7 bases, with 20 bases between them. There are 15 residues in the CDR3. The CDR3 sequence: CASSPQPTGPGGYTF. The CDR3 DNA reads TGTGCCAGTAGTCCCCAACCGACAGGCCCAGGTGGCTACACCTTC.

The V gene is TRBV11-2, the J gene TRBJ2-5; 9 nucleotides line up with TRBD2. The CDR3 length is 14 residues. CDR1 is SGHAT and CDR2 is FQNNGV in the germline V gene. V lost 3 bases to trimming and J lost 3 bases; unmatched junction nucleotides: 2. DNA for the CDR3: TGTGCCAGCAGCTTGGGACTAGCCGAAGAGACCCAGTACTTC. Amino acid sequence: CASSLGLAEETQYF.

The chain employs TRBV14 and TRBJ1-2; D unclear. The germline V gene has CDR1 SGHDN and CDR2 FVKESK. V shed 0 bases and J shed 7 bases, with 9 bases lying between them. This CDR3 spans 13 amino acids. The CDR3 DNA is TGTGCCAGCAGCCAAGAATTCGGAGTTGGCTACACCTTC. This sequence encodes CASSQEFGVGYTF. Supplemented by reference TRBV14 and TRBJ1-2, the full variable domain reads EAGVTQFPSHSVIEKGQTVTLRCDPISGHDNLYWYRRVMGKEIKFLLHFVKESKQDESGMPNNRFLAERTGGTYSTLKVQPAELEDSGVYFCASSQEFGVGYTFGSGTRLTVV.

V and J are TRBV18 and TRBJ2-2; a possible D gene is TRBD1 (6 bases). Germline CDR1 and CDR2: KGHSH and LQKENI. With 2 bases removed from V and 1 base from J, the gap between germline ends came to 17 bases. The CDR3 covers 18 residues. CDR3 loop: CASSPKIYSGQNTGELFF. The DNA for the CDR3 is TGTGCCAGCTCACCAAAAATCTATTCGGGACAGAACACCGGGGAGCTGTTTTTT.

This chain joins TRBV10-3 and TRBJ1-1; no firm D call. This CDR3 is 13 amino acids long. CDR1 is ENHRY, CDR2 SYGVKD, per germline. V was shortened by 4 bases and J by 5 bases, with 11 bases between the two germline ends. The CDR3 is CAISARGVTEAFF. The CDR3 DNA is TGTGCCATCAGTGCTCGGGGAGTTACTGAAGCTTTCTTT.

This chain connects TRBV3-1 (or the pseudogene TRBV3-2) to TRBJ1-2; D is ambiguous. V dropped 1 base and J dropped 1 base, with 7 bases sitting between them. The CDR3 has 14 amino acids. CDR1 is LGHDT and CDR2 is YNNKEL in the germline V gene (reference sequence). The CDR3 here is CASSQGTLNYGYTF. CDR3 sequence (DNA): TGTGCCAGCAGCCAAGGGACTCTTAACTATGGCTACACCTTC.

This chain links TRBV21-1 with TRBJ1-6. TRBV21-1 is designated a pseudogene. This CDR3 has 15 amino acids. CDR3 nucleotides: TGTGCCAGCAGCAAAGTCGAGGCCTTCAATTCACCCCTCCACTTT. This codes for CASSKVEAFNSPLHF.

The V and J genes are TRBV18 and TRBJ1-2; 8 nucleotides agree with TRBD1. After removal of 6 bases from V and 5 bases from J, the junction contained 11 bases not matched to a gene. CDR3 length: 15 amino acids. Per the germline V gene, CDR1 is KGHSH and CDR2 is LQKENI. CDR3 sequence: CASSPSGQGAYGYTF. CDR3 bases: TGTGCCAGCTCCCCGTCCGGCCAGGGGGCTTATGGCTACACCTTC.

J is TRBJ1-4 and V is TRBV11-2; TRBD1 aligns across 11 bases. V was clipped by 2 bases and J by 2 bases; unmatched bases: 4. Per germline, CDR1 SGHAT and CDR2 FQNNGV. CDR3 length: 17 amino acids. CDR3 protein: CASSLLGTGGTNEKLFF. CDR3 bases: TGTGCCAGCAGCTTACTTGGGACAGGGGGGACTAATGAAAAACTGTTTTTT.

The chain is built from TRBV24-1 and TRBJ2-5; TRBD1 might be the D (6 bases). Trimming pared 2 bases from V and 3 bases from J, leaving 21 bases between. CDR3 size: 18 residues. CDR1 and CDR2 from the germline V gene are KGHDR and SFDVKD. CDR3 DNA sequence: TGTGCCACCAGTGATTCGGATTGGCAGGTCGGGGACAAAGAGACCCAGTACTTC. This codes for CATSDSDWQVGDKETQYF.

The V gene is TRBV5-1, the J gene TRBJ2-5; D gene uncertain. The ends were cut back, 2 bases at V and 5 bases at J, with 13 bases in the middle. Germline V CDR1 and CDR2: SGHRS, YFSETQ. This CDR3 region has 14 residues. The CDR3 nucleotides are TGCGCCAGCAGCTTAGACTGGAATTCGGAGACCCAGTACTTC. This translates into CASSLDWNSETQYF. The full variable domain, in which reference TRBV5-1 and TRBJ2-5 provide the parts outside the CDR3, is KAGVTQTPRYLIKTRGQQVTLSCSPISGHRSVSWYQQTPGQGLQFLFEYFSETQRNKGNFPGRFSGRQFSNSRSEMNVSTLELGDSALYLCASSLDWNSETQYFGPGTRLLVL.

The chain links TRBV27 to TRBJ2-2; TRBD2 aligns across 9 bases. J was trimmed by 4 bases and V by 3 bases; bases with no gene match: 9. The CDR3 is 17 amino acids. Germline CDR1 MNHEY, CDR2 SMNVEV (reference sequence). CDR3 loop: CASSFLRASGTTGELFF. DNA of the CDR3: TGTGCCAGCAGTTTCCTTCGGGCTAGCGGGACCACCGGGGAGCTGTTTTTT.

The chain has TRBV9 and TRBJ1-2; no clear D gene. CDR1 is SGDLS and CDR2 is YYNGEE in the germline V gene. There are 15 residues in the CDR3. Between the trimmed V and J ends, which lost 4 bases and 4 bases, there was a span of 17 bases. The CDR3 spells CASSPSPGSAYGYTF. CDR3 in DNA: TGTGCCAGCAGCCCTTCCCCGGGATCTGCCTATGGCTACACCTTC.

Ten or more counts support this clone. The rearrangement links TRBV19 to TRBJ2-5, with 9 positions matching TRBD2. This CDR3 is 15 amino acids long. Germline V gene lookup returns CDR1 LNHDA and CDR2 SQIVND (reference sequence). Losses at the gene ends were 6 bases for V and 5 bases for J; bases not matched to a gene: 10. Written as DNA, the CDR3 is TGTGCCAGTAGGGGTAGCGGGGGCCTCGGGGAGACCCAGTACTTC. Amino acids: CASRGSGGLGETQYF.

The rearrangement links TRBV28 to TRBJ1-1; no clear D gene. The CDR3 covers 11 residues. The V end lost 8 bases, the J end lost 4 bases, and 8 bases lay between the germline ends. The germline V gene has CDR1 MDHEN and CDR2 SYDVKM. The CDR3 is CASQEGTEAFF. CDR3 DNA: TGTGCCAGCCAGGAGGGCACTGAAGCTTTCTTT.

The chain carries TRBV6-1 and TRBJ2-3; 10 positions match TRBD2. V shed 0 bases, J shed 10 bases, and the junction held 7 bases outside the gene matches. Germline lookup yields CDR1 MNHNS and CDR2 SASEGT. CDR3 length: 15 amino acids. The CDR3 DNA reads as TGTGCCAGCAGTGAAGCTAGCGGGGGGTTAAACTCGCAGTATTTT. Translating gives CASSEASGGLNSQYF.

The V call is TRBV7-2, the J call TRBJ2-7; 10 bases line up with TRBD2. The V and J ends lost 0 bases and 7 bases, in that order; junction bases with no gene match: 12. From germline, CDR1 is SGHTA and CDR2 FQGNSA. The CDR3 has 17 residues. The CDR3 sequence is CASSLAPASGGLKEQYF. The CDR3 nucleotides are TGTGCCAGCAGCTTAGCGCCAGCTAGCGGGGGCCTTAAGGAGCAGTACTTC.

This clone occurred once. The chain joins TRBV5-1 to TRBJ2-5; tentative D call: TRBD2 (6 bases). V was clipped by 4 bases and J by 2 bases, with 9 bases between them. The CDR3 extends over 13 amino acids. Germline loops: CDR1 SGHRS, CDR2 YFSETQ. This chain's CDR3 is CASSLREQETQYF. CDR3 in DNA: TGCGCCAGCAGCCTCCGGGAGCAAGAGACCCAGTACTTC.

The chain joins TRBV2 to TRBJ2-1, with 9 bases fitting TRBD2. After removal of 5 bases from V and 0 bases from J, the junction contained 5 bases not matched to a gene. CDR1 SNHLY and CDR2 FYNNEI come from the germline V gene. This CDR3 comprises 16 residues. The CDR3 loop reads CASSHRGGASYNEQFF. In nucleotides, the CDR3 is TGTGCCAGCAGTCATCGCGGGGGGGCCTCCTACAATGAGCAGTTCTTC.

This chain connects TRBV6-6 to TRBJ1-3, with 7 bases matching TRBD1. Trimming cost V 6 bases and J 0 bases; bases outside gene matches: 8. CDR1 is MNHNY, CDR2 SVGAGI, per germline (reference sequence). This CDR3 has 16 amino acids. CDR3 in amino acids: CASRETGLSSGNTIYF. CDR3 coding DNA: TGTGCCAGCAGGGAGACAGGGTTGAGCTCTGGAAACACCATATATTTT.

The chain couples TRBV4-1 to TRBJ2-2; 10 positions match TRBD1. CDR1 and CDR2 from the germline V gene are MGHRA and YSYEKL. Trimming at V came to 3 bases and at J to 6 bases, leaving 4 bases not matched to a gene. The CDR3 totals 15 residues. The CDR3 region is CASSHSGTGAGELFF. The CDR3 DNA sequence: TGCGCCAGCAGCCATTCCGGGACAGGGGCCGGGGAGCTGTTTTTT.